The following is a TCR beta chain sequence with its context. Its matching antigen is unknown. The study sampled nominally healthy donors, though unrecorded immune exposures were likely. With 60 Vbeta and 13 Jbeta primers, the PCR was carried out. Method: immunoSEQ multiplex PCR; TCRdb's copy keeps in-frame clones and lacks some. Counted here are about 170,000 clones, about 79% occurring once; the ten biggest clones make up roughly 0.76%. The source of the sample is a study of cytomegalovirus exposure and HLA in healthy donors. Study summary: An earlier analysis found 117 million unique TCR beta sequences from around 180 million T cells. Caucasian-associated ancestry cluster membership applied to about 83% of nearly 400 genotyped donors. Study-level findings and limits: Later analysis reportedly placed an Asian-associated ancestry cluster below the roughly 640-donor mean in N-insertions.

The sequence was obtained from a female donor in good health and CMV-seronegative. Sequencing was carried out using PBMCs.

In DNA, the CDR3 is TGCGCCAGCACCGGACAGGGGATGAACACTGAAGCTTTCTTT. This sequence encodes CASTGQGMNTEAFF. This chain connects TRBV5-1 to TRBJ1-1; 9 bases fit TRBD1. V shed 6 bases and J 0 bases; nucleotides not matched to a gene: 3. This CDR3 comprises 14 residues. In germline, CDR1 is SGHRS, CDR2 YFSETQ.